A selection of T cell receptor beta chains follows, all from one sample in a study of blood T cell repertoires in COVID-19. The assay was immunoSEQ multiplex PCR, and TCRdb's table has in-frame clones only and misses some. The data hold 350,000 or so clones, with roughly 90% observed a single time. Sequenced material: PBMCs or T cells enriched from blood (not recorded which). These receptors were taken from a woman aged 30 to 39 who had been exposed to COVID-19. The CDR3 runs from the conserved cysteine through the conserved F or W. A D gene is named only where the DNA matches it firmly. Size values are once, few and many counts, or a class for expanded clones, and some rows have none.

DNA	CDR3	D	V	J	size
TGTGCCAGCAGTGAAGTTAGGGAGGGCTACACCTTC	CASSEVREGYTF	.	TRBV2	TRBJ1-2	once
TGTGCCAGTAGTATAAGCCATGGCTCCTACGAGCAGTACTTC	CASSISHGSYEQYF	.	TRBV19	TRBJ2-7	.
TGTGCCATCAGTGAACTGAGCAATCAGCCCCAGCATTTT	CAISELSNQPQHF	.	TRBV10-3	TRBJ1-5	.
TGTGCCAGCAGTTTGTCTCCGGGGAGGGGCACTGAAGCTTTCTTT	CASSLSPGRGTEAFF	.	TRBV28	TRBJ1-1	.
TGTGCCAGTAGTATGGGGCGGAACTATGGCTACACCTTC	CASSMGRNYGYTF	.	TRBV19	TRBJ1-2	.
TGTGCCAGCAGCTCGGACATCAAAGCTTTCTTT	CASSSDIKAFF	.	TRBV7-3	TRBJ1-1	few
TGTGCCAGCAGCTTGATGTCAGGGGGAGTGGAGACCCAGTACTTC	CASSLMSGGVETQYF	TRBD1	TRBV5-6	TRBJ2-5	.
TGTGCCAGCAGCTTAGGCGGGGGGTTCTGGACAGATACGCAGTATTTT	CASSLGGGFWTDTQYF	TRBD2	TRBV11-3	TRBJ2-3	.
TGTGCCAGCAGTGAAGCGCACTGGAACAGGGCGTCTAGCGGGTACGAGCAGTACTTC	CASSEAHWNRASSGYEQYF	TRBD2	TRBV6-1	TRBJ2-7	many
TGTGCCAGCAGCCGCGTTGGGACAGGGAGGCAAGAGACCCAGTACTTC	CASSRVGTGRQETQYF	TRBD1	TRBV7-3	TRBJ2-5	.
TGTGCCAGCAGCCTAAAGAGGCAGGGATCGGGTGAGCAGTACTTC	CASSLKRQGSGEQYF	.	TRBV4-2	TRBJ2-7	.
TGTGCCAGCAGTGGCGGGACTAGCGGAAACTACGAGCAGTACTTC	CASSGGTSGNYEQYF	TRBD2	TRBV28	TRBJ2-7	.
TGTGCCAGCAGCTACACGGGACTAGCAGGCGATGAGCAGTTCTTC	CASSYTGLAGDEQFF	TRBD2	TRBV9	TRBJ2-1	.
TGTGCCAGCAGTTACGGCGGGACAGGAGGAGATGCGCAGTATTTT	CASSYGGTGGDAQYF	TRBD1	TRBV6-5	TRBJ2-3	.
TGTGCCAGCTCACCTGGGACAGACGGCTATGGCTACACCTTC	CASSPGTDGYGYTF	TRBD1	TRBV18	TRBJ1-2	.
TGTGCCATCAGTGAGACACCTAGCACAGATACGCAGTATTTT	CAISETPSTDTQYF	.	TRBV10-3	TRBJ2-3	few
TGTGCCAGCTCGGAAAGACAGGTCGTGAACACTGAAGCTTTCTTT	CASSERQVVNTEAFF	.	TRBV18	TRBJ1-1	once
TGTGCCAGCAGCTTATATGCTAGCGCCCCGGTGGAGCAGTACTTC	CASSLYASAPVEQYF	.	TRBV7-2	TRBJ2-7	.
TGTGCCAGCAGCGACGGGACTAGGTACACAGATACGCAGTATTTT	CASSDGTRYTDTQYF	TRBD2	TRBV7-3	TRBJ2-3	.
TGCGCCAGCAGCTTAAGGGGAAACACCGGGGAGCTGTTTTTT	CASSLRGNTGELFF	.	TRBV10-2	TRBJ2-2	.
TGCAGCGTTCTGAGCTCCTACGAGCAGTACTTC	CSVLSSYEQYF	.	TRBV29-1	TRBJ2-7	.
TGTGCCAGCAGCCGGTCCCAGGGGCTCGATGGCTACACCTTC	CASSRSQGLDGYTF	.	TRBV3-1/TRBV3-2	TRBJ1-2	few
TGTGCCAGCACGCTAGGGACAGGGTCCTTCGTGTCCGAGAACACTGAAGCTTTCTTT	CASTLGTGSFVSENTEAFF	TRBD1	TRBV28	TRBJ1-1	.
TGTGCCAGCAGCTTACCTGGTCAGCCGGGACTAGCGGTTGAGCAGTTCTTC	CASSLPGQPGLAVEQFF	TRBD2	TRBV7-6	TRBJ2-1	.
TGTGCCATCAGTGAGTCCGGGACTCTCACAGAGCAGTTCTTC	CAISESGTLTEQFF	.	TRBV10-3	TRBJ2-1	.
TGTGCCAGCATCCTTAGAGGGGCTAGCGGCACAGATACGCAGTATTTT	CASILRGASGTDTQYF	.	TRBV7-9	TRBJ2-3	.
TGTGCCAGCAGTATCCCTCAGGGAACCTACAATGAGCAGTTCTTC	CASSIPQGTYNEQFF	.	TRBV28	TRBJ2-1	once
TGTGCCAGCAGTTCGAACAGGGCTAGGAACACTGAAGCTTTCTTT	CASSSNRARNTEAFF	.	TRBV6-5	TRBJ1-1	.
TGTGCCAGTAGTATTGTAGGCAGGTATACTGGCTACACCTTC	CASSIVGRYTGYTF	.	TRBV19	TRBJ1-2	.
TGTGCCAGCAGCCAAGATCAGGCGGCGGGAGTTCGGGTAGAGACCCAGTACTTC	CASSQDQAAGVRVETQYF	TRBD2	TRBV4-2	TRBJ2-5	.
TGTGCCAGCAGCCTCTCCGGACTAGCGGGGCAGTTCTTC	CASSLSGLAGQFF	TRBD2	TRBV4-2	TRBJ2-1	.
TGTGCCAGCTCACGAGATCAGCGGGGCTACGAGCAGTACTTC	CASSRDQRGYEQYF	TRBD2	TRBV18	TRBJ2-7	.
TGTGCCAGCACCCCTAGCGGGAGGGCCCATGAGCAGTTCTTC	CASTPSGRAHEQFF	TRBD2	TRBV27	TRBJ2-1	once
TGTGCCAGCTCTAGGGGGTATGGGGACAATGAGCAGTTCTTC	CASSRGYGDNEQFF	.	TRBV7-7	TRBJ2-1	once
TGTGCCAGCAGCTCGAAAGACAGGGAGTGGGAGACCCAGTACTTC	CASSSKDREWETQYF	TRBD1	TRBV7-9	TRBJ2-5	.
TGTGCCAGCGGGGGAGGCGGGAGGGCCGTAAAGACCCAGTACTTC	CASGGGGRAVKTQYF	TRBD2	TRBV3-1/TRBV3-2	TRBJ2-5	.
TGCGCCAGCAGCTTATTCTCACTACCTAACACCGGGGAGCTGTTTTTT	CASSLFSLPNTGELFF	.	TRBV5-1	TRBJ2-2	.
TGTGCCAGCAGTTGGGAGGGGCCGAGCTCTGGAAACACCATATATTTT	CASSWEGPSSGNTIYF	.	TRBV2	TRBJ1-3	.
TGTGCCAGCAGTCTAGGCTACGGGATACTACCCCTCCACTTT	CASSLGYGILPLHF	.	TRBV28	TRBJ1-6	.
TGCGTAGGGACTACAAGGAACTACGAGCAGTACTTC	CVGTTRNYEQYF	TRBD2	TRBV23-1	TRBJ2-7	.